What follows is one T cell receptor beta chain and its context. Primers used in a second PCR of roughly 7 to 12 cycles were a sample-barcoded 5' primer and a J-beta primer mix. One entry per CDR3 protein results from TCRdb running MiXCR on the 5' RACE reads. The sample lists 1.4 million or so distinct CDR3 sequences; roughly 43% were seen once. The donors, aged about 6 to 100, were healthy Caucasians from Russia. The amount of total RNA extracted per sample was at least 5.5 micrograms. The data were taken from a study of blood T cells in healthy people across ages. The CDR3 sequence is 14 residues long. Germline values: CDR1 DFQATT, CDR2 SNEGSKA (reference sequence). With V trimmed by 6 bases and J by 6 bases, 11 bases remained unmatched.

The V and J genes are TRBV20-1 and TRBJ2-1, with 7 positions matching TRBD2. The specimen sequenced was blood. The sequence was collected from a woman between 18 and 29 years old in good health. CDR3 in amino acids: CSADLLALVNEQFF. CDR3 sequence (DNA): TGCAGTGCCGACCTACTAGCGCTTGTCAATGAGCAGTTCTTC.